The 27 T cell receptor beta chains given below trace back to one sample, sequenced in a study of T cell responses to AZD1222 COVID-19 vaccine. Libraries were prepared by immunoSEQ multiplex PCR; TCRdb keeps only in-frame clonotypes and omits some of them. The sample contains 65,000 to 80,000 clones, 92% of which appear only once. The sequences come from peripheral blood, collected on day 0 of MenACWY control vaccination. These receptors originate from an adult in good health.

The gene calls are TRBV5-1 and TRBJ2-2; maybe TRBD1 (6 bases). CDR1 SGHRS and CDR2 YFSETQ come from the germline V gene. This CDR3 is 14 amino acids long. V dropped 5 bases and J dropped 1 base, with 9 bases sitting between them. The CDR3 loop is CASRGGLNTGELFF. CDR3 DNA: TGCGCCAGCAGAGGGGGTCTGAACACCGGGGAGCTGTTTTTT.

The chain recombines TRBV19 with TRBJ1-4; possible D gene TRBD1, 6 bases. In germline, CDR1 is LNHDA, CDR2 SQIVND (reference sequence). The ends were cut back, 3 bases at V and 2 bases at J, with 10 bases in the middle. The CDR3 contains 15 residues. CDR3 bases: TGTGCCAGTAGTATTGGGGGCGCGACTAATGAAAAACTGTTTTTT. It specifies CASSIGGATNEKLFF.

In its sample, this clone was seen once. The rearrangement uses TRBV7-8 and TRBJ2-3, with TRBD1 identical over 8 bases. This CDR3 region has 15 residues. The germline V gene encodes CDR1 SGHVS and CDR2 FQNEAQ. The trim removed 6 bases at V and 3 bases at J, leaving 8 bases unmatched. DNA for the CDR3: TGTGCCAGCAGGCCACCGGGACAGGTGACAGATACGCAGTATTTT. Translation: CASRPPGQVTDTQYF.

Written as DNA, the CDR3 is TGTGCCAGCAGCACAACTAGCGGGGGGGCAGAGACCCAGTACTTC. Translation: CASSTTSGGAETQYF. V gene TRBV11-2 combines with J gene TRBJ2-5, with 13 bases fitting TRBD2. The V gene end was trimmed by 5 bases and the J gene end by 4 bases; junction bases not matched to a gene: 4. The CDR3 totals 15 residues. The germline CDR1 and CDR2 sequences are SGHAT and FQNNGV. The entire variable domain, with the rest obtained from reference TRBV11-2 and TRBJ2-5, is as follows: EAGVAQSPRYKIIEKRQSVAFWCNPISGHATLYWYQQILGQGPKLLIQFQNNGVVDDSQLPKDRFSAERLKGVDSTLKIQPAKLEDSAVYLCASSTTSGGAETQYFGPGTRLLVL.

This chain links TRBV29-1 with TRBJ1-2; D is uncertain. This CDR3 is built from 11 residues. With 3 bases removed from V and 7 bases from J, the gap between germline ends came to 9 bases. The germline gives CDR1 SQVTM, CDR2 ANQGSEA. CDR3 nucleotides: TGCAGCGTTGACGGCGGATCTGGCTACACCTTC. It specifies CSVDGGSGYTF.

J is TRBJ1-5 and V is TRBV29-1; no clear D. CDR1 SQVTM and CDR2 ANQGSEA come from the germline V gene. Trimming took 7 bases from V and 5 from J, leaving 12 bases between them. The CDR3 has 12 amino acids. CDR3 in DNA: TGCAGCGCCGGTGGGTCGGATCAGCCCCAGCATTTT. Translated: CSAGGSDQPQHF.

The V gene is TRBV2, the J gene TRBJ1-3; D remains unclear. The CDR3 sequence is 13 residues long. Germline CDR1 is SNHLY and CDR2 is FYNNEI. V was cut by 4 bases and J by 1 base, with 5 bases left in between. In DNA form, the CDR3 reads TGTGCCAGCAGTGCGGATTCTGGAAACACCATATATTTT. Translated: CASSADSGNTIYF.

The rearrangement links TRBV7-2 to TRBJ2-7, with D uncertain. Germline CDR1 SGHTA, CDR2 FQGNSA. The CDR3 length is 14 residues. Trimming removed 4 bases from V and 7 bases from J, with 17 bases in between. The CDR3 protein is CASSSYLSPWEQYF. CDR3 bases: TGTGCCAGCAGCTCCTATTTGTCGCCCTGGGAGCAGTACTTC.

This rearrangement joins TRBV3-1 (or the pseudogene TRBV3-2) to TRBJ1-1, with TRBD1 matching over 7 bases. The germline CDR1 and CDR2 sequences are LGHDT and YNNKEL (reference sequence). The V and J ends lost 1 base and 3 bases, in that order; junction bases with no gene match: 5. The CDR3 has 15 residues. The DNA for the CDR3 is TGTGCCAGCAGCCAAGTGACGCAGGGGGACACTGAAGCTTTCTTT. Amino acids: CASSQVTQGDTEAFF.

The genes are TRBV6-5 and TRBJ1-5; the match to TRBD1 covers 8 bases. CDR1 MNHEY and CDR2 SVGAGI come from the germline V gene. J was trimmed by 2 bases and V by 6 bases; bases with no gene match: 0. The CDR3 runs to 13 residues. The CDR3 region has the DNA TGTGCCAGCAGACAGGGGGGCAATCAGCCCCAGCATTTT. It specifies CASRQGGNQPQHF.

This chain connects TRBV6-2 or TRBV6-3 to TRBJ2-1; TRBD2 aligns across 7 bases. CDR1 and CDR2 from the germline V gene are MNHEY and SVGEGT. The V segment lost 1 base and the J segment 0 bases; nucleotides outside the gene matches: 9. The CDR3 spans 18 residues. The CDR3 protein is CASSYYAGLESSYNEQFF. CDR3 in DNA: TGTGCCAGCAGTTACTACGCCGGACTAGAAAGCTCCTACAATGAGCAGTTCTTC.

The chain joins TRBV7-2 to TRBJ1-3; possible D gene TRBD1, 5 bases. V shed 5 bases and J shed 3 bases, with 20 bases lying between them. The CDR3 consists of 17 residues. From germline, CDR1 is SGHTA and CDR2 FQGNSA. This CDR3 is CASSVISGTGLGNTIYF. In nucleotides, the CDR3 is TGTGCCAGCAGCGTCATATCCGGGACCGGACTTGGAAACACCATATATTTT.

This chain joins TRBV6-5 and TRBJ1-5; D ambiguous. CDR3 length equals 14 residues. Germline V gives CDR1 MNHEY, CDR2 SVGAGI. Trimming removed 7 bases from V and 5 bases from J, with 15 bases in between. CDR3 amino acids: CASTNPSQDQPQHF. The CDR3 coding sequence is TGTGCCAGCACCAATCCCAGTCAGGATCAGCCCCAGCATTTT.

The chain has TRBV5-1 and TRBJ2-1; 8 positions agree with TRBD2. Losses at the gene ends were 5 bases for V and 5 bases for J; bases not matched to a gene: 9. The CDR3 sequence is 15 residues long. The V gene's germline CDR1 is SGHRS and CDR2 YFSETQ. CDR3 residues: CASSFSGAENNEQFF. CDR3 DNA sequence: TGCGCCAGCAGTTTTAGCGGGGCGGAAAACAATGAGCAGTTCTTC.

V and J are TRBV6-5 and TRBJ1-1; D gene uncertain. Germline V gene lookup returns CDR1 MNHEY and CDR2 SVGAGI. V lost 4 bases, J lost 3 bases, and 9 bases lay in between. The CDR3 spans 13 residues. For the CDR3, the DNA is TGTGCCAGCAGTTCCGCTCAGGACACTGAAGCTTTCTTT. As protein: CASSSAQDTEAFF.

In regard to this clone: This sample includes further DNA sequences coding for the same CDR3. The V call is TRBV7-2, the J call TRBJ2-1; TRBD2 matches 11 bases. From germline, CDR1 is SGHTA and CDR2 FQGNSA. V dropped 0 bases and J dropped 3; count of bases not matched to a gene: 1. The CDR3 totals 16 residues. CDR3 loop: CASSLAGTSGYNEQFF. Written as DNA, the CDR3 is TGTGCCAGCAGCTTAGCGGGGACTAGCGGCTACAATGAGCAGTTCTTC.

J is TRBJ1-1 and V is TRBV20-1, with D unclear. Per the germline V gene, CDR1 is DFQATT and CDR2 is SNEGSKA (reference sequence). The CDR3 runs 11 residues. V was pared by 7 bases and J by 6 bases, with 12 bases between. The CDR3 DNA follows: TGCAGTGTTGTACCTGAGGCTGAAGCTTTCTTT. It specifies CSVVPEAEAFF.

The CDR3 is CASSIDGTGGWTEAFF. CDR3 DNA sequence: TGTGCCAGTAGTATAGATGGGACAGGGGGCTGGACTGAAGCTTTCTTT. This sequence joins TRBV19 and TRBJ1-1; 12 positions agree with TRBD1. The trim removed 0 bases at V and 5 bases at J, leaving 4 bases unmatched. The CDR3 runs to 16 residues. Germline V gene lookup returns CDR1 LNHDA and CDR2 SQIVND (reference sequence).

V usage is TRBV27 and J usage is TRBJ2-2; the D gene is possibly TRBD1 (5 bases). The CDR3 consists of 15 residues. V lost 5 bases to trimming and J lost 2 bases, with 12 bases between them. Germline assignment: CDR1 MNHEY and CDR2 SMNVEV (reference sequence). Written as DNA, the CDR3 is TGTGCCAGCAGTCGTAGAGGACAAAACACCGGGGAGCTGTTTTTT. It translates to CASSRRGQNTGELFF.

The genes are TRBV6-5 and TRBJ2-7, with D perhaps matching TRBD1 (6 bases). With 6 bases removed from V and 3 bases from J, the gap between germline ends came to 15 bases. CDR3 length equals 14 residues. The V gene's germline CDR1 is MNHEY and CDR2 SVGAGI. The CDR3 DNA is TGTGCCAGCAGACATTCGGGACACAACTACGAGCAGTACTTC. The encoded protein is CASRHSGHNYEQYF.

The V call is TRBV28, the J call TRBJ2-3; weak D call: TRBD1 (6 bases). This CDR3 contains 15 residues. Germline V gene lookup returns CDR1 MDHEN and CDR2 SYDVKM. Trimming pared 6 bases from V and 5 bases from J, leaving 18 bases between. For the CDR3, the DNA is TGTGCCAGCAGGACGGCAGGGGCCTCCCAAGATACGCAGTATTTT. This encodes CASRTAGASQDTQYF.

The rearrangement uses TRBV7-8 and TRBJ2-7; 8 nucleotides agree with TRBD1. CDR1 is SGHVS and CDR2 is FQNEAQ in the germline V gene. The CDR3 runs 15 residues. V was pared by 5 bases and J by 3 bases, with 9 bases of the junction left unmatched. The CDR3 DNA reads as TGTGCCAGCAGCGCAGCAGGGGGCTGGATCTACGAGCAGTACTTC. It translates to CASSAAGGWIYEQYF.

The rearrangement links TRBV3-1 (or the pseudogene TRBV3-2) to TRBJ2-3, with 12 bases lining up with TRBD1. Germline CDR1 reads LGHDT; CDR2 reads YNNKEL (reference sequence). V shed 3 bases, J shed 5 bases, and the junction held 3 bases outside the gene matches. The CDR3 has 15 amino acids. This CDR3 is CASSQGQGAGDTQYF. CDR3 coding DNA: TGTGCCAGCAGCCAGGGACAGGGGGCAGGAGATACGCAGTATTTT.

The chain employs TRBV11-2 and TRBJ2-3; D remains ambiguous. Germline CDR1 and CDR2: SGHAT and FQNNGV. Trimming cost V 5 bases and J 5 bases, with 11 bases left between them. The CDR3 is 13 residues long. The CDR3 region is CASSPTGVDTQYF. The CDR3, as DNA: TGTGCCAGCAGCCCAACCGGAGTAGATACGCAGTATTTT.

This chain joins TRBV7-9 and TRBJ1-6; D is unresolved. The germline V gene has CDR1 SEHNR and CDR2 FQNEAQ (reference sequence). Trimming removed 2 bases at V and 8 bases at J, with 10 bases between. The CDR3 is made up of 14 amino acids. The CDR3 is CASSLSYPYSPLHF. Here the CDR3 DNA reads TGTGCCAGCAGCTTAAGTTACCCATATTCACCCCTCCACTTT.

CDR3 protein: CSASSGGAGGELFF. The CDR3 DNA sequence: TGCAGTGCTAGTAGCGGGGGGGCTGGCGGGGAGCTGTTTTTT. The chain joins TRBV20-1 to TRBJ2-2, with 11 bases identical to TRBD2. The germline V gene has CDR1 DFQATT and CDR2 SNEGSKA (reference sequence). This CDR3 spans 14 amino acids. V trimming: 3 bases; J trimming: 7 bases; junction bases outside the gene matches: 4.

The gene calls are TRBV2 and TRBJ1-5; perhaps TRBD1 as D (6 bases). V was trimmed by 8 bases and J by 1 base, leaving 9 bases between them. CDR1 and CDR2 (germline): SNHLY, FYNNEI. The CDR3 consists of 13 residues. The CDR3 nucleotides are TGTGCCAGCTCCGGACAGAGCAATCAGCCCCAGCATTTT. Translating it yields CASSGQSNQPQHF.